This T cell receptor (beta chain) was retrieved from a study of T cell changes during pregnancy in multiple sclerosis (dated by TCRdb to between 2018 and 2021). About the investigation overall: Changes in the T cell repertoire over the course of pregnancy were examined in this study in women with multiple sclerosis.

To note about this clone: Its antigen remains undetermined. Qualities for individual bases were not recorded, and no much larger clone is one base off.

Looking up the germline V gene yields CDR1 SNHLY and CDR2 FYNNEI. Its CDR3 holds 15 amino acids, cysteine through phenylalanine. Kept here is only the CDR3 DNA, which spans 45 bases and is read in frame from base 1. V gives up 2 bases and J gives up 6 bases, and the segment between their germline ends measures 15 bases. Library preparation was by the immunoSEQ multiplex PCR assay. The immuneACCESS repertoire file appears here via TCRdb, limited to in-frame rearrangements. These files lack a portion of the clones; in checked studies, under half of the deficit traces to unresolved V genes, and the cause of the others is not known. A total of tens of thousands of clones appear in this sample, approximately 89% of them only once. Of the sample, less than 15% falls within the top ten clones.

The receptor comes from a female donor in good health, enrolled as a control in a pregnancy study. Here the sequenced sample was CD8+ T cells from peripheral blood mononuclear cells, taken in the first trimester of pregnancy. The sequence joins TRBV2 to TRBJ2-3; too little of a D gene remains to name it. The DNA sequence follows: TGTGCCAGCAGTGAACTTCGAATGCAGGCTGATACGCAGTATTTT. This is translated as CASSELRMQADTQYF.